This is a list of T cell receptor beta chains from one sample in a study of T cell responses to AZD1222 COVID-19 vaccine. TCRdb's table, derived via immunoSEQ multiplex PCR, lists solely in-frame clones and lacks some. The table records roughly 95,000 clones, around 89% of them present only once. The specimen comprised peripheral blood, sampled on day 0 of AZD1222 vaccination. The source is an adult in good health. CDR3s include the opening cysteine and the closing phenylalanine or tryptophan. D genes are given only for firm matches. Clone size appears in some rows only: once, few, many, or a class for an expanded clone.

D gene: NA; J gene: TRBJ2-1; clone size: NA; V gene: TRBV6-5; CDR3 protein: CASSYSTKNEQFF; CDR3 DNA: TGTGCCAGCAGTTACTCAACCAAGAATGAGCAGTTCTTC
D gene: TRBD2; J gene: TRBJ2-2; clone size: NA; V gene: TRBV9; CDR3 protein: CASSGSSGRGGELFF; CDR3 DNA: TGTGCCAGCAGCGGTTCTAGCGGGAGGGGCGGGGAGCTGTTTTTT
D gene: NA; J gene: TRBJ1-1; clone size: NA; V gene: TRBV10-3; CDR3 protein: CAISEMAGLNTEAFF; CDR3 DNA: TGTGCCATCAGTGAAATGGCAGGATTAAACACTGAAGCTTTCTTT
D gene: NA; J gene: TRBJ1-4; clone size: NA; V gene: TRBV6-5; CDR3 protein: CASKRGEFEKLFF; CDR3 DNA: TGTGCCAGCAAACGGGGCGAGTTTGAAAAACTGTTTTTT
D gene: TRBD2; J gene: TRBJ2-7; clone size: NA; V gene: TRBV29-1; CDR3 protein: CSVETRGTSGSYEQYF; CDR3 DNA: TGCAGCGTTGAAACCCGGGGGACTAGCGGGAGCTACGAGCAGTACTTC
D gene: TRBD1; J gene: TRBJ1-4; clone size: NA; V gene: TRBV9; CDR3 protein: CASSAGQGTTATNEKLFF; CDR3 DNA: TGTGCCAGCAGCGCTGGACAGGGGACAACCGCAACTAATGAAAAACTGTTTTTT
D gene: TRBD1; J gene: TRBJ2-7; clone size: NA; V gene: TRBV3-1/TRBV3-2; CDR3 protein: CASSPTPGQGAYEQYF; CDR3 DNA: TGTGCCAGCAGCCCGACCCCGGGACAGGGGGCCTACGAGCAGTACTTC
D gene: TRBD1; J gene: TRBJ2-7; clone size: NA; V gene: TRBV19; CDR3 protein: CASSIGTGGEYEQYF; CDR3 DNA: TGTGCCAGTAGTATAGGGACAGGGGGCGAGTACGAGCAGTACTTC
D gene: NA; J gene: TRBJ2-1; clone size: NA; V gene: TRBV14; CDR3 protein: CASSKGVPQFF; CDR3 DNA: TGTGCCAGCAGCAAGGGGGTACCGCAGTTCTTC
D gene: NA; J gene: TRBJ1-4; clone size: few; V gene: TRBV30; CDR3 protein: CAWGRRATNEKLFF; CDR3 DNA: TGTGCCTGGGGGAGGCGGGCAACTAATGAAAAACTGTTTTTT
D gene: TRBD2; J gene: TRBJ2-7; clone size: NA; V gene: TRBV28; CDR3 protein: CASSSRRETSYEQYF; CDR3 DNA: TGTGCCAGCAGTTCTCGGCGGGAGACCTCCTACGAGCAGTACTTC
D gene: TRBD1; J gene: TRBJ2-1; clone size: NA; V gene: TRBV6-5; CDR3 protein: CASSYGTGVDEQFF; CDR3 DNA: TGTGCCAGCAGTTACGGGACAGGGGTTGATGAGCAGTTCTTC
D gene: NA; J gene: TRBJ1-5; clone size: NA; V gene: TRBV5-4; CDR3 protein: CASSLDGQPQHF; CDR3 DNA: TGTGCCAGCAGCTTGGATGGTCAGCCCCAGCATTTT
D gene: TRBD1; J gene: TRBJ1-4; clone size: NA; V gene: TRBV2; CDR3 protein: CASTRTGRNEKLFF; CDR3 DNA: TGTGCCAGCACCAGGACAGGGCGTAATGAAAAACTGTTTTTT
D gene: NA; J gene: TRBJ1-1; clone size: once; V gene: TRBV7-2; CDR3 protein: CASRNSPGPNTEAFF; CDR3 DNA: TGTGCCAGCAGGAATAGCCCGGGTCCCAACACTGAAGCTTTCTTT
D gene: TRBD2; J gene: TRBJ2-7; clone size: NA; V gene: TRBV13; CDR3 protein: CASRRTSGNTYEQYF; CDR3 DNA: TGTGCCAGCAGACGGACTAGCGGCAACACCTACGAGCAGTACTTC
D gene: NA; J gene: TRBJ2-7; clone size: NA; V gene: TRBV28; CDR3 protein: CASSSPGAWSYEQYF; CDR3 DNA: TGTGCCAGCAGTTCGCCAGGGGCTTGGTCCTACGAGCAGTACTTC
D gene: TRBD2; J gene: TRBJ2-7; clone size: NA; V gene: TRBV30; CDR3 protein: CAFSGDYTYEQYF; CDR3 DNA: TGTGCCTTTAGCGGGGATTATACCTACGAGCAGTACTTC
D gene: NA; J gene: TRBJ1-5; clone size: NA; V gene: TRBV30; CDR3 protein: CAWSSKRGQPQHF; CDR3 DNA: TGTGCCTGGAGTTCGAAAAGGGGTCAGCCCCAGCATTTT
D gene: TRBD1; J gene: TRBJ2-7; clone size: NA; V gene: TRBV28; CDR3 protein: CASRITGASYEQYF; CDR3 DNA: TGTGCCAGCAGAATTACAGGGGCTTCCTACGAGCAGTACTTC
D gene: NA; J gene: TRBJ1-1; clone size: NA; V gene: TRBV7-2; CDR3 protein: CASSIGGGTEAFF; CDR3 DNA: TGTGCCAGCAGCATAGGGGGGGGGACTGAAGCTTTCTTT
D gene: TRBD2; J gene: TRBJ2-5; clone size: NA; V gene: TRBV24-1; CDR3 protein: CATSAPLAGVRETQYF; CDR3 DNA: TGTGCCACCAGTGCCCCTCTAGCGGGAGTTAGAGAGACCCAGTACTTC
D gene: NA; J gene: TRBJ2-7; clone size: once; V gene: TRBV18; CDR3 protein: CASSREERDEQYF; CDR3 DNA: TGTGCCAGCTCACGGGAGGAACGCGACGAGCAGTACTTC
D gene: NA; J gene: TRBJ1-4; clone size: NA; V gene: TRBV6-5; CDR3 protein: CASSYGNGGLNEKLFF; CDR3 DNA: TGTGCCAGCAGTTATGGGAACGGGGGATTGAACGAAAAACTGTTTTTT
D gene: NA; J gene: TRBJ1-2; clone size: NA; V gene: TRBV27; CDR3 protein: CASSLSSMGRRIYGYTF; CDR3 DNA: TGTGCCAGCAGTTTATCTTCTATGGGCAGGCGGATCTATGGCTACACCTTC
D gene: NA; J gene: TRBJ1-1; clone size: NA; V gene: TRBV6-5; CDR3 protein: CAIRTGRGTEAFF; CDR3 DNA: TGTGCCATCCGAACGGGAAGGGGCACTGAAGCTTTCTTT
D gene: NA; J gene: TRBJ1-1; clone size: NA; V gene: TRBV6-2/TRBV6-3; CDR3 protein: CASSLSRGTEAFF; CDR3 DNA: TGTGCCAGCAGCTTATCCAGGGGTACTGAAGCTTTCTTT
D gene: TRBD2; J gene: TRBJ2-7; clone size: NA; V gene: TRBV5-1; CDR3 protein: CASRPGLAKYEQYF; CDR3 DNA: TGCGCCAGCAGACCGGGACTAGCTAAGTACGAGCAGTACTTC
D gene: NA; J gene: TRBJ1-5; clone size: NA; V gene: TRBV6-5; CDR3 protein: CASIGFSDQPQHF; CDR3 DNA: TGTGCCAGTATAGGGTTCTCGGATCAGCCCCAGCATTTT
D gene: NA; J gene: TRBJ2-5; clone size: NA; V gene: TRBV11-2; CDR3 protein: CASSLAGGWETQYF; CDR3 DNA: TGTGCCAGCAGCTTAGCTGGGGGCTGGGAGACCCAGTACTTC
D gene: TRBD2; J gene: TRBJ2-5; clone size: NA; V gene: TRBV6-5; CDR3 protein: CASRISGSETQYF; CDR3 DNA: TGTGCCAGCAGGATTAGCGGGAGTGAGACCCAGTACTTC
D gene: NA; J gene: TRBJ2-5; clone size: NA; V gene: TRBV19; CDR3 protein: CASSISGQETQYF; CDR3 DNA: TGTGCCAGTAGTATAAGTGGCCAAGAGACCCAGTACTTC
D gene: NA; J gene: TRBJ1-1; clone size: few; V gene: TRBV3-1/TRBV3-2; CDR3 protein: CASSLRTGLMNTEAFF; CDR3 DNA: TGTGCCAGCAGCCTCCGTACGGGGTTGATGAACACTGAAGCTTTCTTT
D gene: NA; J gene: TRBJ1-3; clone size: NA; V gene: TRBV5-1; CDR3 protein: CASSHKGSSGNTIYF; CDR3 DNA: TGCGCCAGCAGCCATAAAGGGTCTTCTGGAAACACCATATATTTT
D gene: NA; J gene: TRBJ2-2; clone size: once; V gene: TRBV7-9; CDR3 protein: CASSVGTSGELFF; CDR3 DNA: TGTGCCAGTAGTGTGGGCACCTCCGGGGAGCTGTTTTTT
D gene: TRBD2; J gene: TRBJ2-1; clone size: few; V gene: TRBV6-1; CDR3 protein: CASSEGLADYNEQFF; CDR3 DNA: TGTGCCAGCAGTGAGGGACTAGCGGACTACAATGAGCAGTTCTTC
D gene: NA; J gene: TRBJ1-1; clone size: few; V gene: TRBV21-1; CDR3 protein: CASSKVSPRQALNTEAFF; CDR3 DNA: TGTGCCAGCAGCAAGGTATCACCAAGACAGGCTTTGAACACTGAAGCTTTCTTT
D gene: TRBD1; J gene: TRBJ1-5; clone size: NA; V gene: TRBV7-3; CDR3 protein: CAKYSWDSAAGGWNQPQHF; CDR3 DNA: TGTGCCAAGTACTCATGGGACAGCGCTGCTGGAGGTTGGAATCAGCCCCAGCATTTT
D gene: NA; J gene: TRBJ2-7; clone size: NA; V gene: TRBV4-1; CDR3 protein: CASSQDDGAYEQYF; CDR3 DNA: TGCGCCAGCAGCCAAGACGACGGTGCATACGAGCAGTACTTC
D gene: NA; J gene: TRBJ2-2; clone size: NA; V gene: TRBV3-1/TRBV3-2; CDR3 protein: CASSPLGCKGCAGELFF; CDR3 DNA: TGTGCCAGCAGCCCTCTGGGATGTAAGGGGTGTGCCGGGGAGCTGTTTTTT
D gene: TRBD1; J gene: TRBJ1-1; clone size: NA; V gene: TRBV5-1; CDR3 protein: CASSASTGENTEAFF; CDR3 DNA: TGCGCCAGCAGCGCCTCGACAGGGGAGAACACTGAAGCTTTCTTT
D gene: TRBD1; J gene: TRBJ1-3; clone size: NA; V gene: TRBV9; CDR3 protein: CASRETGGNTIYF; CDR3 DNA: TGTGCCAGCAGGGAGACAGGGGGAAACACCATATATTTT